This T cell receptor (beta chain) appears in the sequencing data of a study of T cell responses to AZD1222 COVID-19 vaccine. Whole-study findings and limits: Regions 160-218 and 743-854 dominated among vaccine-associated CD4 TCRs spanning spike. White British people made up most donors, females outnumbered males, and clonal diversity was possibly underestimated. Spike-specific TCR repertoires showed rising breadth and depth after two AZD1222 doses.

A note on this clone: Its antigen remains unknown.

V lost 3 bases, J lost 5 bases, and 13 bases lay in between. This CDR3 region has 14 residues. Germline assignment: CDR1 SNHLY and CDR2 FYNNEI. Here immunoSEQ multiplex PCR was the method, and the copy in TCRdb shows in-frame clones only, minus some. The table includes roughly 140,000 clones, approximately 90% detected once. The rearrangement links TRBV2 to TRBJ1-1; the D gene is possibly TRBD1 (5 bases). This TCR was sampled from an adult who had recovered from COVID-19. Sequencing was performed on peripheral blood, taken after recovery from COVID-19. The CDR3 DNA reads as TGTGCCAGCAGTGACTTGATCCGGGGGACTGAAGCTTTCTTT. The encoded protein is CASSDLIRGTEAFF.